This passage covers 17 T cell receptor beta chains from one sample sequenced in a study of human T cells and chemical hapten exposure. In TCRdb, the RACE reads were re-called with MiXCR into one record per CDR3 protein. The table lists under 200,000 distinct CDR3 sequences, roughly a quarter of them singletons. The time point: patch test 3, about 24 weeks after DPC sensitization. Stated treatment: therapeutic diphenylcyclopropenone sensitization with weekly scalp DPC. The input for sequencing was whole blood, taken in connection with sensitization to the hapten diphenylcyclopropenone (DPC). The receptors shown here come from a woman aged 18-29 years with alopecia areata. Some clones in this sample may be carry-over from other donors' samples.

This clonotype occurred a few times. The V call is TRBV27, the J call TRBJ2-1; D gene unclear. V was shortened by 3 bases and J by 4 bases, with 10 bases between the two germline ends. Germline V gene data show CDR1 as MNHEY and CDR2 as SMNVEV (reference sequence). The CDR3 loop spans 14 amino acids. DNA for the CDR3: TGTGCCAGCAGTTTCGAACCCCTATACAATGAGCAGTTCTTC. This sequence encodes CASSFEPLYNEQFF.

The gene calls are TRBV7-6 and TRBJ2-7, with D unclear. Germline lookup yields CDR1 SGHVS and CDR2 FNYEAQ. This CDR3 is 15 amino acids long. Trimming removed 0 bases at V and 2 bases at J, with 11 bases between. The CDR3 here is CASSLAGSPTYEQYF. The CDR3 nucleotides read TGTGCCAGCAGCTTAGCGGGTAGCCCTACCTACGAGCAGTACTTC.

The genes are TRBV5-1 and TRBJ2-1; no definite D call. V lost 0 bases to trimming and J lost 7 bases, with 11 bases between them. The CDR3 loop spans 14 amino acids. Looked up from germline, CDR1 is SGHRS and CDR2 is YFSETQ. The CDR3 loop is CASSLETRRNEQFF. In nucleotides, the CDR3 is TGCGCCAGCAGCTTGGAGACCCGTCGAAATGAGCAGTTCTTC.

This clonotype showed up just a few times. The J gene is TRBJ2-7, the V gene TRBV5-1, with D possibly being TRBD1 (6 bases). The CDR3 loop spans 14 amino acids. Germline assignment: CDR1 SGHRS and CDR2 YFSETQ. Trimming left V 3 bases short and J 6 bases short, with 16 bases between. The CDR3: CASSSPGPRGEQYF. The CDR3 nucleotides read TGCGCCAGCAGCTCGCCGGGACCCAGGGGCGAGCAGTACTTC.

This clonotype came up a few times. This chain links TRBV18 with TRBJ2-3; 9 bases agree with TRBD2. CDR1 is KGHSH and CDR2 is LQKENI in the germline V gene. The ends lost 0 bases at V and 2 bases at J; junction bases unmatched: 3. The CDR3 consists of 16 residues. Written as DNA, the CDR3 is TGTGCCAGCTCACCACCGGGACTAGCTCTCACAGATACGCAGTATTTT. It encodes CASSPPGLALTDTQYF.

This clonotype was seen a few times. The chain links TRBV27 to TRBJ2-7; D is undetermined. CDR3 length: 13 residues. The germline V and J ends were trimmed by 6 bases and 2 bases, with 11 bases remaining between them. The germline V gene has CDR1 MNHEY and CDR2 SMNVEV (reference sequence). The CDR3 DNA follows: TGTGCCAGCAGCCCATCCCCTACCTACGAGCAGTACTTC. The encoded protein is CASSPSPTYEQYF.

This clonotype was seen a handful of times. The chain is built from TRBV29-1 and TRBJ2-7; D remains unclear. V was trimmed by 1 base and J by 6 bases, leaving 13 bases between them. CDR1 SQVTM and CDR2 ANQGSEA come from the germline V gene. The CDR3 runs to 13 residues. The CDR3 loop reads CSVEVLAAAEQYF. As DNA, the CDR3 is TGCAGCGTTGAAGTGTTGGCGGCCGCCGAGCAGTACTTC.

This clonotype was seen only a few times. The V gene is TRBV10-2, the J gene TRBJ2-3; D unclear. This CDR3 has 12 residues. CDR1 and CDR2 from the germline V gene are WSHSY and SAAADI. The V end was cut by 4 bases, the J end by 2 bases, with 4 bases between. DNA of the CDR3: TGCGCCAGCAGTGGGCCCACAGATACGCAGTATTTT. Protein sequence: CASSGPTDTQYF.

The CDR3 nucleotides are TGTGCCAGCAGCTCCCTCGGGGGGGCGGGGAACGAGCAGTACTTC. Protein sequence: CASSSLGGAGNEQYF. This sequence joins TRBV7-2 and TRBJ2-7; TRBD2 matches 8 bases. CDR1 SGHTA and CDR2 FQGNSA come from the germline V gene. V trimming: 4 bases; J trimming: 5 bases; junction bases outside the gene matches: 10. This CDR3 comprises 15 residues.

This clonotype was counted only a few times. The gene calls are TRBV20-1 and TRBJ2-1; 7 nucleotides line up with TRBD2. CDR3 length: 15 amino acids. Germline lookup yields CDR1 DFQATT and CDR2 SNEGSKA (reference sequence). The V and J ends lost 2 bases and 9 bases, in that order; junction bases with no gene match: 13. The CDR3 loop reads CSARSGTTLESEQFF. CDR3 coding DNA: TGCAGTGCTAGATCCGGGACTACCTTGGAGAGTGAGCAGTTCTTC.

Comments on this clonotype: The final CDR3 position lacks the conserved phenylalanine or tryptophan, pointing to a likely read error. The gene calls are TRBV6-6 and TRBJ1-2, with TRBD1 matching 7 bases. The CDR3 covers 12 residues. Trimming cost V 8 bases and J 6 bases; bases outside gene matches: 6. Per germline, CDR1 MNHNY and CDR2 SVGAGI (reference sequence). The CDR3 spells CASERTGDGYTY. The DNA for the CDR3 is TGTGCCAGCGAGAGGACAGGAGATGGCTACACCTAC.

The rearrangement links TRBV7-6 to TRBJ1-1, with a possible D match to TRBD1 (6 bases). Germline CDR1 is SGHVS and CDR2 is FNYEAQ. The CDR3 contains 14 residues. V shed 5 bases and J shed 6 bases, with 16 bases lying between them. Here the CDR3 DNA reads TGTGCCAGCAGCACGAGACAGGCAGAGGCTGAAGCTTTCTTT. It codes for CASSTRQAEAEAFF.

This clonotype was counted a few times. J is TRBJ2-3 and V is TRBV20-1; 10 nucleotides line up with TRBD1. V trimming: 4 bases; J trimming: 3 bases; junction bases outside the gene matches: 7. Germline CDR1 DFQATT, CDR2 SNEGSKA (reference sequence). The CDR3 runs to 15 residues. The CDR3 DNA follows: TGCAGTGCTAAGAGACAGGGGGCACGGACAGATACGCAGTATTTT. It codes for CSAKRQGARTDTQYF.

The chain uses TRBV6-2 or TRBV6-3 and TRBJ2-3; D is possibly TRBD1 (5 bases). The germline V gene encodes CDR1 MNHEY and CDR2 SVGEGT. Trimming shortened V by 3 bases and J by 1 base, and 14 bases separated the two germline ends. The CDR3 has 16 amino acids. The CDR3 loop is CASSYDGAVGTDTQYF. CDR3 sequence (DNA): TGTGCCAGCAGTTATGATGGGGCCGTGGGCACAGATACGCAGTATTTT.

This clonotype was observed a few times. J is TRBJ1-6 and V is TRBV20-1; D is undetermined. The germline CDR1 and CDR2 sequences are DFQATT and SNEGSKA (reference sequence). The V and J ends lost 5 bases and 9 bases respectively, with 14 bases between them. CDR3 length: 13 amino acids. CDR3 loop: CSAESSGGSPLHF. The CDR3 coding sequence is TGCAGTGCTGAAAGTTCGGGAGGTTCACCCCTCCACTTT.

This clonotype was seen a handful of times. The chain couples TRBV14 to TRBJ2-3; no firm D call. This CDR3 spans 13 amino acids. The V and J ends lost 1 base and 7 bases respectively, with 9 bases between them. Per germline, CDR1 SGHDN and CDR2 FVKESK. The CDR3, as DNA: TGTGCCAGCAGCCAAGGATTACGAAATACGCAGTATTTT. This encodes CASSQGLRNTQYF.

This clonotype occurred a few times. V usage is TRBV20-1 and J usage is TRBJ2-2; D unresolved. The V end lost 6 bases, the J end lost 5 bases, and 13 bases lay between the germline ends. The CDR3 contains 13 residues. Germline CDR1 and CDR2: DFQATT and SNEGSKA (reference sequence). CDR3 nucleotides: TGCAGTGCCCCTTCTCAGAGGACCGGGGAGCTGTTTTTT. Its protein is CSAPSQRTGELFF.